These 25 T cell receptor beta chains originate from one sample sequenced in a study of sequential checkpoint blockade in melanoma. Clones were read by immunoSEQ multiplex PCR, and TCRdb kept only the in-frame ones, dropping some. The sample consists of approximately 1,800 clones, around 17% of them appearing once. Treatment noted: randomized to nivolumab then ipilimumab (arm A) or the reverse (arm B). This sample comprised tumor tissue (inferred from file names), obtained from a patient given nivolumab and ipilimumab in sequence. All receptors derive from a human donor with melanoma.

This clone is medium-sized (0.01 to 0.1%) within its sample. V gene TRBV9 combines with J gene TRBJ2-3; 9 positions match TRBD1. Germline-derived CDR1 and CDR2 are SGDLS and YYNGEE. The CDR3 is 14 amino acids. After removal of 2 bases from V and 8 bases from J, the junction contained 6 bases not matched to a gene. The CDR3 region is CASSVGDREGTQYF. DNA of the CDR3: TGTGCCAGCAGCGTCGGGGACAGGGAAGGTACGCAGTATTTT.

This clone rates as medium-sized. The chain uses TRBV6-8 and TRBJ2-3; 9 nucleotides line up with TRBD2. V lost 4 bases and J lost 1; bases outside the gene matches: 3. The CDR3 length is 15 residues. Germline CDR1 MNHGY, CDR2 SAAAGT. The CDR3 coding sequence is TGTGCCAGCAGTTCCTTAGCGGGAGGCACAGATACGCAGTATTTT. As protein: CASSSLAGGTDTQYF.

Many counts were recorded for this clone. This chain joins TRBV11-3 and TRBJ2-1; TRBD2 agrees at 8 bases. CDR1 is SGHNT, CDR2 YENEEA, per germline. J was trimmed by 7 bases and V by 4 bases; bases with no gene match: 12. The CDR3 covers 16 residues. The DNA of the CDR3 is TGTGCCAGCAGCTCCCGCCGCGGGGGGATTAATAATGAGCAGTTCTTC. It translates to CASSSRRGGINNEQFF.

This clone has ten or more counts. V usage is TRBV11-3 and J usage is TRBJ1-1; D possibly corresponds to TRBD1 (5 bases). The V gene's germline CDR1 is SGHNT and CDR2 YENEEA. V lost 4 bases and J 5 bases, leaving 14 bases between the germline ends. The CDR3 is 14 residues long. As DNA, the CDR3 is TGTGCCAGCAGCTCGCGGGGGAAAATGACTGAAGCTTTCTTT. It codes for CASSSRGKMTEAFF.

This clone was detected many times. This chain connects TRBV11-3 to TRBJ1-2; the match to TRBD1 covers 7 bases. V lost 2 bases and J lost 4; bases outside the gene matches: 4. The CDR3 loop spans 14 amino acids. Germline V gene sequence: CDR1 SGHNT, CDR2 YENEEA. CDR3 in amino acids: CASSLRGQFYGYTF. CDR3 coding DNA: TGTGCCAGCAGCTTAAGGGGACAGTTCTATGGCTACACCTTC.

Many counts were recorded for this clone. CDR3 in DNA: TGTGCCAGCAGCTTAGAGGGCCAGCCCAATCAGCCCCAGCATTTT. Translation gives CASSLEGQPNQPQHF. The J gene is TRBJ1-5, the V gene TRBV11-3, with D unresolved. Trimming pared 0 bases from V and 3 bases from J, leaving 9 bases between. Germline CDR1 reads SGHNT; CDR2 reads YENEEA. The CDR3 is 15 amino acids.

This chain links TRBV5-1 with TRBJ2-7; 7 nucleotides align to TRBD2. CDR3 length: 14 amino acids. Germline-derived CDR1 and CDR2 are SGHRS and YFSETQ. Trimming took 4 bases from V and 5 from J; bases not matched to a gene: 9. The CDR3 DNA follows: TGCGCCAGCAGCCGACGGACTAGGGGAGACGAGCAGTACTTC. Its protein is CASSRRTRGDEQYF.

This clone was observed a few times. The J gene is TRBJ1-5, the V gene TRBV28, with 7 bases that match TRBD1. Per germline, CDR1 MDHEN and CDR2 SYDVKM. The length of the CDR3 is 17 residues. V lost 1 base and J lost 3; bases outside the gene matches: 9. The DNA for the CDR3 is TGTGCCAGCAGTTTATTCCGGGACAGAATTTCCAATCAGCCCCAGCATTTT. It encodes CASSLFRDRISNQPQHF. The full variable domain, completed using reference TRBV28 and TRBJ1-5, is DVKVTQSSRYLVKRTGEKVFLECVQDMDHENMFWYRQDPGLGLRLIYFSYDVKMKEKGDIPEGYSVSREKKERFSLILESASTNQTSMYLCASSLFRDRISNQPQHFGDGTRLSIL.

This chain joins TRBV5-1 and TRBJ2-6; D unresolved. The V gene lost 0 bases and the J gene lost 0 bases, with 16 bases spanning the gap. Germline V gene sequence: CDR1 SGHRS, CDR2 YFSETQ. The length of the CDR3 is 19 residues. The CDR3 DNA is TGCGCCAGCAGCTTGGGATCCTCTTCCTCAATCTCTGGGGCCAACGTCCTGACTTTC. Amino acids: CASSLGSSSSISGANVLTF. Full variable domain (outside the CDR3, taken from reference TRBV5-1 and TRBJ2-6): KAGVTQTPRYLIKTRGQQVTLSCSPISGHRSVSWYQQTPGQGLQFLFEYFSETQRNKGNFPGRFSGRQFSNSRSEMNVSTLELGDSALYLCASSLGSSSSISGANVLTFGAGSRLTVL.

This clone occurred a few times. This sequence joins TRBV11-3 and TRBJ2-7; D may be TRBD1 or TRBD2 (5 bases each). CDR3 size: 17 residues. Per germline, CDR1 SGHNT and CDR2 YENEEA. Trimming removed 4 bases from V and 0 bases from J, with 19 bases in between. The CDR3 sequence is CASSSKRSQGASYEQYF. CDR3 bases: TGTGCCAGCAGCTCAAAACGAAGCCAGGGAGCCTCCTACGAGCAGTACTTC. Supplemented by reference TRBV11-3 and TRBJ2-7, the full variable domain reads EAGVVQSPRYKIIEKKQPVAFWCNPISGHNTLYWYLQNLGQGPELLIRYENEEAVDDSQLPKDRFSAERLKGVDSTLKIQPAELGDSAVYLCASSSKRSQGASYEQYFGPGTRLTVT.

This clone is labeled medium-sized (0.01 to 0.1%). V and J are TRBV11-3 and TRBJ1-3; D remains ambiguous. The CDR3 sequence is 16 residues long. Per germline, CDR1 SGHNT and CDR2 YENEEA. V dropped 5 bases and J dropped 0 bases, with 14 bases sitting between them. As DNA, the CDR3 is TGTGCCAGCAGCCCGCGGGGTCGGTTCTCTGGAAACACCATATATTTT. Translating gives CASSPRGRFSGNTIYF.

Only a few counts were recorded for this clone. The gene calls are TRBV12-5 and TRBJ2-5; D may be TRBD2 (5 bases). The CDR3 spans 13 residues. Germline lookup yields CDR1 LGHNT and CDR2 FRNRAP. The CDR3 protein is CASERRHQETQYF. CDR3 DNA sequence: TGTGCCAGCGAGCGGAGGCACCAAGAGACCCAGTACTTC.

This clone occurred many times. This chain joins TRBV11-3 and TRBJ1-2, with 9 bases that match TRBD1. Germline CDR1 is SGHNT and CDR2 is YENEEA. The ends lost 5 bases at V and 3 bases at J; junction bases unmatched: 7. The CDR3 loop spans 15 amino acids. This CDR3 reads CASSPRTGVDYGYTF. The CDR3 region has the DNA TGTGCCAGCAGCCCCCGGACAGGGGTGGACTATGGCTACACCTTC.

This clone was counted a few times. This chain links TRBV30 with TRBJ1-6, with 8 bases fitting TRBD1. There are 15 residues in the CDR3. The germline CDR1 and CDR2 sequences are GTSNPN and SVGIG (reference sequence). J was trimmed by 0 bases and V by 5 bases; bases with no gene match: 3. CDR3 region: CAWSGGPSYNSPLHF. The CDR3, as DNA: TGTGCCTGGTCAGGGGGCCCCTCCTATAATTCACCCCTCCACTTT.

Judged by abundance, this clone is medium-sized (0.01 to 0.1%). The chain joins TRBV11-3 to TRBJ2-1; TRBD1 matches at 12 bases. The V gene end was trimmed by 4 bases and the J gene end by 6 bases; junction bases not matched to a gene: 4. The CDR3 consists of 15 residues. The germline V gene encodes CDR1 SGHNT and CDR2 YENEEA. In DNA, the CDR3 is TGTGCCAGCAGCTCCGGGACAGGGGGCTTCAATGAGCAGTTCTTC. This translates into CASSSGTGGFNEQFF.

The V gene is TRBV6-8, the J gene TRBJ2-3, with a possible D match to TRBD2 (6 bases). CDR1 is MNHGY, CDR2 SAAAGT, per germline. The CDR3 length is 14 residues. Trimming removed 7 bases at V and 6 bases at J, with 17 bases between. CDR3 DNA sequence: TGTGCCAGCACCGAGGGCGGGGCCCGGGATACGCAGTATTTT. It yields the protein CASTEGGARDTQYF.

This chain joins TRBV11-3 and TRBJ2-1; D is uncertain. Looked up from germline, CDR1 is SGHNT and CDR2 is YENEEA. The CDR3 extends over 15 amino acids. Between the trimmed V and J ends, which lost 1 base and 6 bases, there was a span of 13 bases. The CDR3 bases are TGTGCCAGCAGCTTAGGGTCGGTACTCCCCAATGAGCAGTTCTTC. Amino acid sequence: CASSLGSVLPNEQFF.

The rearrangement uses TRBV6-8 and TRBJ1-2, with 7 bases matching TRBD1. The CDR3 sequence is 14 residues long. The V segment lost 6 bases and the J segment 5 bases; nucleotides outside the gene matches: 9. Germline V gives CDR1 MNHGY, CDR2 SAAAGT. The CDR3 sequence: CASSQGQAPYGYTF. The CDR3 DNA is TGTGCCAGCAGCCAAGGACAGGCACCTTATGGCTACACCTTC.

This clone was seen a few times. The J gene is TRBJ1-3, the V gene TRBV30; D is unclear. CDR3 size: 14 residues. Between the trimmed V and J ends, which lost 1 base and 0 bases, there was a span of 7 bases. Per germline, CDR1 GTSNPN and CDR2 SVGIG (reference sequence). CDR3: CAWSAVSSGNTIYF. The CDR3, as DNA: TGTGCCTGGAGTGCCGTAAGCTCTGGAAACACCATATATTTT.

CDR3 amino acids: CASSLRDRDNSGANVLTF. The CDR3 DNA reads as TGTGCCAGCAGTCTTCGGGACAGGGATAATTCTGGGGCCAACGTCCTGACTTTC. The chain uses TRBV6-8 and TRBJ2-6, with 9 bases aligning to TRBD1. The CDR3 totals 18 residues. Germline assignment: CDR1 MNHGY and CDR2 SAAAGT. The V segment lost 5 bases and the J segment 1 base; nucleotides outside the gene matches: 9.

The sample holds a few counts of this clone. V is TRBV6-8 and J is TRBJ2-7, with TRBD2 as a possible D gene (5 bases). Germline V gene data show CDR1 as MNHGY and CDR2 as SAAAGT. Trimming left V 0 bases short and J 2 bases short, with 5 bases between. This CDR3 has 13 amino acids. The CDR3 region has the DNA TGTGCCAGCAGTTACTCACTAGCCTACGAGCAGTACTTC. It specifies CASSYSLAYEQYF.

The chain links TRBV19 to TRBJ1-2; D is undetermined. V lost 3 bases, J lost 2 bases, and 13 bases lay in between. The CDR3 spans 15 residues. Germline-derived CDR1 and CDR2 are LNHDA and SQIVND (reference sequence). CDR3 region: CASSIRGSLNYGYTF. As DNA, the CDR3 is TGTGCCAGTAGTATTAGAGGCAGTCTAAACTATGGCTACACCTTC.

The gene calls are TRBV29-1 and TRBJ2-7, with 7 bases fitting TRBD1. Germline V gene lookup returns CDR1 SQVTM and CDR2 ANQGSEA. There are 15 residues in the CDR3. V was pared by 6 bases and J by 5 bases, with 16 bases of the junction left unmatched. In DNA form, the CDR3 reads TGCAGCGTCGCACCCTGGGACAGCGAGGGGAACGAGCAGTACTTC. Translated, it gives CSVAPWDSEGNEQYF.

By share, this clone counts as medium-sized. The chain couples TRBV11-3 to TRBJ2-3; 13 bases are a match to TRBD2. CDR3 length: 17 amino acids. V gave up 5 bases and J gave up 2 bases; unmatched junction bases: 7. Germline CDR1 SGHNT, CDR2 YENEEA. The CDR3 region is CASSQGTSGVFTDTQYF. The CDR3 DNA reads TGTGCCAGCAGCCAAGGGACTAGCGGGGTATTCACAGATACGCAGTATTTT.

In this sample, this clone turned up a few times. The chain links TRBV28 to TRBJ1-5; TRBD1 might be the D (5 bases). Germline V lookup: CDR1 MDHEN, CDR2 SYDVKM. This CDR3 is 16 amino acids long. V lost 4 bases, J lost 4 bases, and 17 bases lay in between. DNA of the CDR3: TGTGCCAGCAGTTCCCCGGGGAGGGGTGGGAATCAGCCCCAGCATTTT. As protein: CASSSPGRGGNQPQHF.